This TCR beta chain was retrieved from a study of blood T cells in healthy people across ages. General study findings and limits: Across the age range, TCR beta diversity per million T cells fell in a roughly linear way. Both higher diversity and more naive CD4+ cells marked long-lived donors when set against aged donors.

About this clonotype: Its matching antigen is unknown.

A second PCR, run for about 7 to 11 cycles, used a sample-barcoded 5' primer plus a J-beta primer mix. TCRdb analysed the 5' RACE reads with MiXCR anew, one entry per CDR3 protein. Of roughly 2 million distinct CDR3 sequences listed, about 50% are singletons. Isolated per sample were at least 7 million PBMCs. Sequenced sample: blood. The receptor comes from a woman in her 40s in good health.

CDR3 nucleotide sequence: TGCAGTGCCCCGGTGGGCTACGGGGTCCAGTACTTC. It encodes CSAPVGYGVQYF. This rearrangement joins TRBV20-1 to TRBJ2-5; D might be TRBD2 (5 bases). Trimming removed 6 bases from V and 10 bases from J, with 18 bases in between. Germline V gene sequence: CDR1 DFQATT, CDR2 SNEGSKA (reference sequence). The CDR3 runs 12 residues.